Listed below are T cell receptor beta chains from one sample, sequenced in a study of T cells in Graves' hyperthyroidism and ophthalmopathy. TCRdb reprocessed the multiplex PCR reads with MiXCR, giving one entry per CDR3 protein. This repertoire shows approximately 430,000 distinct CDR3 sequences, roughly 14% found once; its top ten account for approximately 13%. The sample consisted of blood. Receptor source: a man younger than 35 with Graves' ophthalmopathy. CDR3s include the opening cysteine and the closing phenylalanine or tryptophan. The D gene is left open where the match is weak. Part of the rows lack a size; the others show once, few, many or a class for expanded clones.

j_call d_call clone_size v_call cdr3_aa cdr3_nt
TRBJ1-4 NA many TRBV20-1 CSARGENEKLFF TGCAGTGCTAGGGGCGAAAATGAAAAACTGTTTTTT
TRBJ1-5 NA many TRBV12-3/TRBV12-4 CAGSLIGSGQPQHF TGTGCCGGCAGTTTGATTGGTTCGGGTCAGCCCCAGCATTTT
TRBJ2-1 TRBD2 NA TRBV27 CASSVGTSGGARDEQFF TGTGCCAGCAGTGTCGGGACTAGCGGGGGGGCGAGGGATGAGCAGTTCTTC
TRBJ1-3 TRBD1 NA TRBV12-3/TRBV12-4 CASSLAGQGANTIYF TGTGCCAGCAGTTTAGCGGGACAGGGAGCAAACACCATATATTTT
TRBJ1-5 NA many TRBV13 CASSLGTGHQPQHF TGTGCCAGCAGCTTAGGGACAGGCCATCAGCCCCAGCATTTT
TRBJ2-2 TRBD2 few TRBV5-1 CASSSTGAYGLAGVNTGELFF TGCGCCAGCAGCAGTACAGGGGCCTACGGACTAGCGGGAGTGAACACCGGGGAGCTGTTTTTT
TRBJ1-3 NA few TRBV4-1 CASSQDEAGLISGNTIYF TGCGCCAGCAGCCAAGATGAGGCGGGATTAATCTCTGGAAACACCATATATTTT
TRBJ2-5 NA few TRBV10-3 CAISATGQGGTQYF TGTGCCATCAGCGCGACAGGTCAGGGAGGGACCCAGTACTTC
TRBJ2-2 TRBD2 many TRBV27 CASRQLADNTGELFF TGTGCCAGCAGACAACTAGCGGATAACACCGGGGAGCTGTTTTTT
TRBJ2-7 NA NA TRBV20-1 CSARDPAGSYEQYF TGCAGTGCTAGAGATCCCGCAGGCTCCTACGAGCAGTACTTC
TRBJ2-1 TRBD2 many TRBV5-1 CASSPGEGGTNEQFF TGCGCCAGCAGCCCCGGGGAGGGAGGGACGAATGAGCAGTTCTTC
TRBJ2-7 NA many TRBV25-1 CASSGPQTYEQYF TGTGCCAGCAGTGGGCCACAAACCTACGAGCAGTACTTC
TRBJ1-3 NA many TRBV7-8 CASSLGSSNSGNTIYF TGTGCCAGCAGCTTAGGCAGCTCCAACTCTGGAAACACCATATATTTT
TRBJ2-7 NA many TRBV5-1 CASRRLATYEQYF TGCGCCAGCCGAAGGTTGGCTACCTACGAGCAGTACTTC
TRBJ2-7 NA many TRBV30 CAWSSRSPLDEQYF TGTGCCTGGAGTTCACGATCCCCGTTAGACGAGCAGTACTTC
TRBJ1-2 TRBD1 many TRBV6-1 CASSLQGDAIYGYTF TGTGCCAGCAGTTTACAGGGGGATGCAATCTATGGCTACACCTTC
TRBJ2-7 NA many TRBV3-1 CASSQGPGASSYEQYF TGTGCCAGCAGCCAAGGGCCCGGGGCCAGCTCCTACGAGCAGTACTTC
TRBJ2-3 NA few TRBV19 CASSIDRGRPSTDTQYF TGTGCCAGTAGTATAGATAGAGGGAGGCCTAGCACAGATACGCAGTATTTT
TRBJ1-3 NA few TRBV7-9 CASSLRSKTSGNTIYF TGTGCCAGCAGCTTACGTTCGAAGACGTCTGGAAACACCATATATTTT
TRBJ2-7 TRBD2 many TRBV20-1 CSARGVSLAVLAYEQYF TGCAGTGCTAGAGGTGTTTCTCTAGCGGTTCTTGCCTACGAGCAGTACTTC
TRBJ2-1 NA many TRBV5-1 CASSPGPGNNEQFF TGCGCCAGCAGCCCAGGACCGGGGAACAATGAGCAGTTCTTC
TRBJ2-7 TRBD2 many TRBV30 CAWSPSGSPRQYF TGTGCCTGGAGCCCCAGCGGGAGTCCCAGGCAGTACTTC
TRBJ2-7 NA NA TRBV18 CASSLRHEQYF TGTGCCAGCTCTCTCCGTCACGAGCAGTACTTC
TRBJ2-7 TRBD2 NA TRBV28 CASSFWGLADYEQYF TGTGCCAGCAGTTTCTGGGGACTAGCAGACTACGAGCAGTACTTC
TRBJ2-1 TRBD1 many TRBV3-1 CASSSDRGDYNEQFF TGTGCCAGCTCTTCGGACAGGGGGGACTACAATGAGCAGTTCTTC
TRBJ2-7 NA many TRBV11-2 CASSLVGGFGDEQYF TGTGCCAGCAGCTTAGTGGGTGGGTTTGGTGACGAGCAGTACTTC
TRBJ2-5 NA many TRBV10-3 CAISESRGQKETQYF TGTGCCATCAGTGAGTCGAGAGGACAGAAAGAGACCCAGTACTTC
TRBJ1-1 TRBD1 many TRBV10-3 CAITPTQGGHAFF TGTGCCATCACCCCGACGCAGGGGGGGCACGCTTTCTTT
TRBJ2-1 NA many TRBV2 CASSVRNEQFF TGTGCCAGCAGTGTTCGTAATGAGCAGTTCTTC
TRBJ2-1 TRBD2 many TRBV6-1 CASSSRTSGLPPYNEQFF TGTGCCAGCAGTTCCAGGACTAGCGGGTTGCCTCCCTACAATGAGCAGTTCTTC
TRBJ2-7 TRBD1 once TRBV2 CAIGQGAGEQYF TGTGCCATAGGACAGGGGGCTGGAGAGCAGTACTTC
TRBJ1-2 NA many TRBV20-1 CSANFYGYTF TGCAGTGCTAATTTTTATGGCTACACCTTC
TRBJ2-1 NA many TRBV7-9 CASSLVIATSYNEQFF TGTGCCAGCAGCTTAGTAATTGCAACTTCCTACAATGAGCAGTTCTTC
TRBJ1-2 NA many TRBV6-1 CASSPGRMNPNYGYTF TGTGCCAGCAGTCCGGGACGGATGAACCCTAACTATGGCTACACCTTC
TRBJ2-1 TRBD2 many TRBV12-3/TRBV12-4 CASSAGGSSYNEQFF TGTGCCAGCAGTGCGGGGGGCAGCTCCTACAATGAGCAGTTCTTC
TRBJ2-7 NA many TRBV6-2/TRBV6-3 CASSAPNLYEQYF TGTGCCAGCAGTGCTCCCAACCTATACGAGCAGTACTTC
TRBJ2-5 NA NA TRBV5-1 CASSLSRYQETQYF TGCGCCAGCAGCTTGTCGCGGTACCAAGAGACCCAGTACTTC
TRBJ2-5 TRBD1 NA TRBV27 CASSPPPGGWETQYF TGTGCCAGCAGCCCCCCCCCAGGGGGATGGGAGACCCAGTACTTC
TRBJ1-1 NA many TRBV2 CASCGQPNTEAFF TGTGCCAGCTGTGGACAGCCGAACACTGAAGCTTTCTTT
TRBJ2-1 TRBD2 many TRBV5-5 CASTPRRVGGGRPVLYNEQFF TGTGCCAGCACCCCCCGACGGGTCGGGGGGGGCCGTCCTGTCCTATACAATGAGCAGTTCTTC
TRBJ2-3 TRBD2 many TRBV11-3 CASRPSGGDADTQYF TGTGCCAGCAGACCTAGCGGGGGGGATGCAGATACGCAGTATTTT
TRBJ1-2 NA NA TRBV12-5 CASGLVMTPLNYGYTF TGTGCTAGTGGTTTGGTAATGACACCTCTTAACTATGGCTACACCTTC
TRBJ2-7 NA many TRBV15 CATSREQGHSYEQYF TGTGCCACCAGCAGAGAGCAGGGCCATTCCTACGAGCAGTACTTC
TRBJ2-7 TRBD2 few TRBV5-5 CASSFGAGVFYEQYF TGTGCCAGCAGCTTTGGGGCGGGAGTTTTCTACGAGCAGTACTTC
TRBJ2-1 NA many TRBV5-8 CASNVRGVWVEQFF TGTGCCAGTAACGTCCGCGGCGTTTGGGTTGAGCAGTTCTTC
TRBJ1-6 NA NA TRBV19 CASTQRKANNSPLHF TGTGCCAGTACCCAAAGGAAGGCTAATAATTCACCCCTCCACTTT
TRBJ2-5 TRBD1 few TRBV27 CASPGTAQETQYF TGTGCCAGCCCCGGGACAGCCCAAGAGACCCAGTACTTC
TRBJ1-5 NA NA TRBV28 CASSFGTPGVGQPQHF TGTGCCAGCAGTTTCGGGACACCAGGGGTGGGTCAGCCCCAGCATTTT
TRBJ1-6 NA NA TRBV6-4 CASSDSAAGNSPLHF TGTGCCAGCAGTGACTCTGCGGCAGGGAATTCACCCCTCCACTTT
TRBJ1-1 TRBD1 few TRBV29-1 CSVEGTGDRGTEAFF TGCAGCGTTGAAGGGACAGGGGATAGGGGTACTGAAGCTTTCTTT
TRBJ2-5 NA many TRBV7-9 CASSPGLNQETQYF TGTGCCAGCAGTCCGGGACTCAACCAAGAGACCCAGTACTTC
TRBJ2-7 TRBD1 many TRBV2 CASCGQGIYEQYF TGTGCCAGCTGCGGACAGGGGATCTACGAGCAGTACTTC
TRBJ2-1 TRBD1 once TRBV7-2 CASSLAGQLGNEQFF TGTGCCAGCAGCTTAGCGGGACAGCTGGGGAATGAGCAGTTCTTC
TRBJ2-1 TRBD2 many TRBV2 CASSWNAGGLYNEQFF TGTGCCAGCAGTTGGAACGCGGGAGGCCTCTACAATGAGCAGTTCTTC
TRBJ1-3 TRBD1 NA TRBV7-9 CASSSRQGGNTIYF TGTGCCAGCAGCTCCCGACAGGGAGGAAACACCATATATTTT